These 19 T cell receptor beta chains were sequenced from one sample in a study of T cell responses to AZD1222 COVID-19 vaccine. Method: immunoSEQ multiplex PCR; TCRdb's copy keeps in-frame clones and lacks some. The sample gives 90,000 to 120,000 clones, about nine tenths of which show up once; under 9.5% is in the top ten. The material sequenced was peripheral blood, taken 28 days after the second AZD1222 dose. All receptors come from an adult who received the AZD1222 COVID-19 vaccine.

A remark on this clone: Distinct nucleotide sequences in the sample also encode this CDR3. The V gene is TRBV28, the J gene TRBJ2-1; D remains ambiguous. Germline V gene data show CDR1 as MDHEN and CDR2 as SYDVKM. V was shortened by 6 bases and J by 7 bases, with 7 bases between the two germline ends. The length of the CDR3 is 11 residues. CDR3 residues: CASRGGNEQFF. In nucleotides, the CDR3 is TGTGCCAGCAGGGGTGGTAATGAGCAGTTCTTC.

The CDR3 loop reads CSVVGSGSGDEQYF. CDR3 sequence (DNA): TGCAGCGTTGTAGGATCTGGATCAGGAGACGAGCAGTACTTC. The J gene is TRBJ2-7, the V gene TRBV29-1; D uncertain. This CDR3 is built from 14 residues. Trimming cost V 4 bases and J 5 bases, with 18 bases left between them. From germline, CDR1 is SQVTM and CDR2 ANQGSEA.

The rearrangement joins TRBV7-3 to TRBJ1-2; possible D gene TRBD1, 5 bases. The V end was cut by 5 bases, the J end by 4 bases, with 11 bases between. From germline, CDR1 is SGHTA and CDR2 FQGTGA. CDR3 size: 13 residues. The CDR3 nucleotides read TGTGCCAGCAGCCCGGGGGAGGGCTATGGCTACACCTTC. This sequence encodes CASSPGEGYGYTF.

The gene calls are TRBV12-3 or TRBV12-4 and TRBJ1-1; 7 bases fit TRBD1. V dropped 5 bases and J dropped 3; count of bases not matched to a gene: 3. This CDR3 comprises 13 residues. CDR3 region: CASSPGQHTEAFF. The DNA for the CDR3 is TGTGCCAGCAGTCCGGGACAGCACACTGAAGCTTTCTTT.

The chain has TRBV29-1 and TRBJ2-3; D not certain. V was pared by 7 bases and J by 6 bases, with 11 bases between. Germline CDR1 is SQVTM and CDR2 is ANQGSEA. The CDR3 has 11 amino acids. As DNA, the CDR3 is TGCAGCGCCCGAGCTGGGGATACGCAGTATTTT. Residues: CSARAGDTQYF.

V and J are TRBV7-2 and TRBJ1-6, with unresolved D. V lost 3 bases and J lost 0, with 9 bases in between. Germline CDR1 SGHTA, CDR2 FQGNSA. The CDR3 contains 16 residues. The chain's CDR3 is CASSFGWISYNSPLHF. In nucleotides, the CDR3 is TGTGCCAGCAGCTTCGGCTGGATCTCCTATAATTCACCCCTCCACTTT.

V gene TRBV19 combines with J gene TRBJ2-3, with 8 bases matching TRBD1. Germline V gene sequence: CDR1 LNHDA, CDR2 SQIVND (reference sequence). V was clipped by 3 bases and J by 4 bases; unmatched bases: 3. This CDR3 has 14 amino acids. The CDR3: CASSIYRGSDTQYF. For the CDR3, the DNA is TGTGCCAGTAGTATTTACAGGGGGTCAGATACGCAGTATTTT.

The chain joins TRBV24-1 to TRBJ2-7; 9 bases fit TRBD1. The ends lost 5 bases at V and 1 base at J; junction bases unmatched: 11. Germline-derived CDR1 and CDR2 are KGHDR and SFDVKD. The CDR3 is 17 amino acids. The CDR3 DNA reads as TGTGCCACCAGTGGTTTACACTTGGACAGGGGATCCTACGAGCAGTACTTC. It encodes CATSGLHLDRGSYEQYF.

This chain uses TRBV7-3 with TRBJ2-1; D remains ambiguous. CDR3 length: 13 amino acids. Germline CDR1 is SGHTA and CDR2 is FQGTGA. Trimming took off 3 bases at V and 4 bases at J, with 7 bases between the two ends. The CDR3 reads CASSFSGYNEQFF. The CDR3 DNA reads as TGTGCCAGCAGCTTTAGTGGATACAATGAGCAGTTCTTC.

The rearrangement links TRBV5-1 to TRBJ2-1; 10 bases are a match to TRBD1. The germline V gene encodes CDR1 SGHRS and CDR2 YFSETQ. The V gene end was trimmed by 2 bases and the J gene end by 8 bases; junction bases not matched to a gene: 1. The CDR3 consists of 13 residues. The CDR3 sequence: CASSLDRGHEQFF. CDR3 DNA sequence: TGCGCCAGCAGCTTAGACAGGGGGCATGAGCAGTTCTTC.

This sequence joins TRBV19 and TRBJ1-6, with TRBD1 as a possible D gene (5 bases). This CDR3 contains 16 residues. The germline V gene encodes CDR1 LNHDA and CDR2 SQIVND (reference sequence). The V and J ends lost 5 bases and 7 bases respectively, with 18 bases between them. The CDR3 DNA sequence: TGTGCCAGTAGTGTCGAAGGGACGGTGTGGAATTCACCCCTCCACTTT. Its protein is CASSVEGTVWNSPLHF.

V gene TRBV7-2 combines with J gene TRBJ1-5; D may be TRBD1 (6 bases). There are 15 residues in the CDR3. V was trimmed by 5 bases and J by 5 bases, leaving 16 bases between them. Germline V gene sequence: CDR1 SGHTA, CDR2 FQGNSA. CDR3 region: CASSTEGGADQPQHF. The CDR3 DNA reads as TGTGCCAGCAGCACCGAGGGGGGGGCGGATCAGCCCCAGCATTTT.

V usage is TRBV6-1 and J usage is TRBJ2-1; D gene uncertain. The CDR3 totals 16 residues. Germline assignment: CDR1 MNHNS and CDR2 SASEGT. V lost 2 bases to trimming and J lost 1 base, with 12 bases between them. The CDR3 DNA follows: TGTGCCAGCAGTGAACCCGCGCCAGGTTCCTACAATGAGCAGTTCTTC. It yields the protein CASSEPAPGSYNEQFF.

This clone has a handful of counts. This sequence joins TRBV2 and TRBJ1-2; D call uncertain. CDR1 is SNHLY, CDR2 FYNNEI, per germline. The length of the CDR3 is 13 residues. V lost 6 bases to trimming and J lost 4 bases, with 12 bases between them. CDR3 sequence: CASSPDGSYGYTF. As DNA, the CDR3 is TGTGCCAGCAGCCCCGACGGATCCTATGGCTACACCTTC. Based on the CDR3 plus reference TRBV2 and TRBJ1-2, the full variable domain is EPEVTQTPSHQVTQMGQEVILRCVPISNHLYFYWYRQILGQKVEFLVSFYNNEISEKSEIFDDQFSVERPDGSNFTLKIRSTKLEDSAMYFCASSPDGSYGYTFGSGTRLTVV.

The CDR3 here is CASSSEGVHEQFF. In DNA, the CDR3 is TGCGCCAGCAGCTCCGAGGGGGTTCATGAGCAGTTCTTC. V usage is TRBV10-1 and J usage is TRBJ2-1, with D possibly TRBD1 on 6 matching bases. Germline CDR1 reads WNHNN; CDR2 reads SYGVQD (reference sequence). V lost 6 bases and J 8 bases, leaving 14 bases between the germline ends. The CDR3 is made up of 13 amino acids.

This chain uses TRBV19 with TRBJ2-6; D unclear. Germline-derived CDR1 and CDR2 are LNHDA and SQIVND (reference sequence). The CDR3 runs to 11 residues. V gave up 11 bases and J gave up 1 base, with 3 bases separating them. CDR3 sequence reads: CAASGANVLTF. The CDR3 nucleotides are TGTGCCGCATCTGGGGCCAACGTCCTGACTTTC.

V usage is TRBV7-9 and J usage is TRBJ2-1, with D maybe TRBD1 (5 bases). The V gene lost 4 bases and the J gene lost 5 bases, with 18 bases spanning the gap. Per germline, CDR1 SEHNR and CDR2 FQNEAQ (reference sequence). The CDR3 is made up of 16 amino acids. The CDR3 loop is CASSSPTALIDNEQFF. CDR3 in DNA: TGTGCCAGCAGCTCCCCGACAGCCTTGATTGACAATGAGCAGTTCTTC. Variable domain in full (rest from reference TRBV7-9 and TRBJ2-1): DTGVSQNPRHKITKRGQNVTFRCDPISEHNRLYWYRQTLGQGPEFLTYFQNEAQLEKSRLLSDRFSAERPKGSFSTLEIQRTEQGDSAMYLCASSSPTALIDNEQFFGPGTRLTVL.

This clone came up a few times. The chain employs TRBV3-1 (or the pseudogene TRBV3-2) and TRBJ2-1, with D maybe TRBD2 (5 bases). CDR3 length equals 14 residues. The V end was cut by 1 base, the J end by 5 bases, with 9 bases between. Germline loops: CDR1 LGHDT, CDR2 YNNKEL (reference sequence). The CDR3 here is CASSQAGWDNEQFF. In nucleotides, the CDR3 is TGTGCCAGCAGCCAAGCGGGATGGGACAATGAGCAGTTCTTC.

The rearrangement links TRBV11-2 to TRBJ2-3, with D maybe TRBD1 (5 bases). CDR1 is SGHAT and CDR2 is FQNNGV in the germline V gene. The CDR3 totals 15 residues. The germline V and J ends were trimmed by 2 bases and 1 base, with 10 bases remaining between them. The CDR3 DNA reads as TGTGCCAGCAGCTTACTAGTAGGGGGCACAGATACGCAGTATTTT. It codes for CASSLLVGGTDTQYF.